What follows is one T cell receptor (beta chain) and its context. The V end was cut by 8 bases, the J end by 4 bases, with 17 bases between. The CDR3 consists of 14 residues. Germline V gene lookup returns CDR1 MRHNA and CDR2 SNTAGT. This entry belongs to a study of blood T cell repertoires in COVID-19. Across the study: Acute and convalescent COVID-19 specimens originated in the United States, Italy and Spain. Sources were T cells, B-cell-depleted T cells, or PBMCs; the material itself was cDNA or gDNA.

Original data processing: Reference gene primers were amplified, and this amplification served to estimate nucleated cell counts. TCRdb keeps only in-frame clones here, not all; method: immunoSEQ multiplex PCR. That table gives V, J and clone size, and the DNA gave D and trimming. The top ten clones hold under 9.5% of a sample with fewer than 150,000 clones, roughly 80% of them seen once. The chain combines TRBV6-4 with TRBJ1-2; D uncertain. This receptor was identified in an elderly woman in a cohort sampled during active or convalescent COVID-19. Sequencing was performed on peripheral blood. CDR3 in amino acids: CASPHQEDLYGYTF. Here the CDR3 DNA reads TGTGCCAGCCCTCACCAGGAAGACCTCTATGGCTACACCTTC.